This T cell receptor beta chain was recorded in a study of T cell responses to AZD1222 COVID-19 vaccine. Libraries were prepared by immunoSEQ multiplex PCR; TCRdb keeps only in-frame clonotypes and omits some of them. The repertoire includes some 160,000 clones, about 91% of them detected once, and around 4% sits in the top ten. The sample holds a few counts of this clone. V dropped 5 bases and J dropped 2; count of bases not matched to a gene: 20. CDR1 is LNHDA, CDR2 SQIVND, per germline (reference sequence). CDR3 length equals 19 residues. The chain links TRBV19 to TRBJ1-2; 7 positions agree with TRBD1. The material sequenced was peripheral blood, taken on day 0 of AZD1222 vaccination. This sequence originates from an adult in good health. Here the CDR3 DNA reads TGTGCCAGTAGTCCGACCGCCGGGACAGCCACCGGAACAAACTATGGCTACACCTTC. This sequence encodes CASSPTAGTATGTNYGYTF. The whole variable domain, remainder taken from reference TRBV19 and TRBJ1-2, is DGGITQSPKYLFRKEGQNVTLSCEQNLNHDAMYWYRQDPGQGLRLIYYSQIVNDFQKGDIAEGYSVSREKKESFPLTVTSAQKNPTAFYLCASSPTAGTATGTNYGYTFGSGTRLTVV.